This T cell receptor (beta chain) is from a study of T cell responses to AZD1222 COVID-19 vaccine. This table comes from immunoSEQ multiplex PCR, and its TCRdb copy is limited to in-frame clones, with some not included. The sample carries around 140,000 clones, 93% recorded once. The germline gives CDR1 MNHEY, CDR2 SVGAGI. The CDR3 has 14 residues. V lost 6 bases and J lost 7; bases outside the gene matches: 10. The chain is built from TRBV6-5 and TRBJ1-1, with 8 bases fitting TRBD1. This TCR was recovered from an adult in good health. Sequenced material: peripheral blood, taken on day 0 of AZD1222 vaccination. The CDR3 DNA is TGTGCCAGCAGCCTGGACAGGGTTAGGGGTGAAGCTTTCTTT. The encoded protein is CASSLDRVRGEAFF.